Listed here are 30 T cell receptor beta chains from one sample, sequenced in a study of T cells in Graves' hyperthyroidism and ophthalmopathy. The source material, RNA transcripts, was used to amplify TCR beta CDR3 regions. HTBI primers were employed in a first-round RT-PCR of the TCR CDR3. TCRdb re-analysed the multiplex PCR reads in MiXCR, keeping a single row per CDR3 protein. The table has 450,000 to 650,000 distinct CDR3 sequences, 14% seen once; the top ten hold about 7%. What was sequenced was blood. These receptor sequences come from a woman aged 18-29 years with Graves' ophthalmopathy.

The chain joins TRBV9 to TRBJ1-2; maybe TRBD1 (5 bases). The germline gives CDR1 SGDLS, CDR2 YYNGEE. This CDR3 spans 13 amino acids. Trimming took off 4 bases at V and 4 bases at J, with 11 bases between the two ends. The CDR3 DNA reads TGTGCCAGCAGCCCGACAGACATCTATGGCTACACCTTC. Protein: CASSPTDIYGYTF.

V is TRBV2 and J is TRBJ1-1, with D perhaps TRBD1 (5 bases). V lost 8 bases, J lost 1 base, and 8 bases lay in between. The CDR3 covers 12 residues. Germline V lookup: CDR1 SNHLY, CDR2 FYNNEI. The CDR3 is CASEGWNTEAFF. In DNA form, the CDR3 reads TGTGCCAGCGAGGGGTGGAACACTGAAGCTTTCTTT. The entire variable domain, with the rest obtained from reference TRBV2 and TRBJ1-1, is as follows: EPEVTQTPSHQVTQMGQEVILRCVPISNHLYFYWYRQILGQKVEFLVSFYNNEISEKSEIFDDQFSVERPDGSNFTLKIRSTKLEDSAMYFCASEGWNTEAFFGQGTRLTVV.

The table lists this clonotype with many counts. The genes are TRBV30 and TRBJ2-2, with D uncertain. Germline-derived CDR1 and CDR2 are GTSNPN and SVGIG (reference sequence). The CDR3 contains 13 residues. The V gene lost 5 bases and the J gene lost 6 bases, with 13 bases spanning the gap. Written as DNA, the CDR3 is TGTGCCTGGGCGGACGAGAGGTCCGGGGAGCTGTTTTTT. This translates into CAWADERSGELFF.

This clonotype has a count of ten or more. This sequence joins TRBV11-3 and TRBJ2-7, with unresolved D. CDR3 length equals 14 residues. Trimming removed 2 bases at V and 5 bases at J, with 13 bases between. CDR1 and CDR2 (germline): SGHNT, YENEEA. The DNA of the CDR3 is TGTGCCAGCAGCTTAAGCAGGATAGTAGACGAGCAGTACTTC. Translating it yields CASSLSRIVDEQYF.

This clonotype was counted many times. The J gene is TRBJ2-1, the V gene TRBV12-5, with 10 bases fitting TRBD2. V was clipped by 7 bases and J by 9 bases; unmatched bases: 18. CDR1 LGHNT and CDR2 FRNRAP come from the germline V gene. The CDR3 is 17 amino acids. CDR3 sequence (DNA): TGTGCTAGTGCGGCAGGGGGTTCTAGCGGGAGAGGGGGTGAGCAGTTCTTC. Its translation: CASAAGGSSGRGGEQFF.

V is TRBV7-9 and J is TRBJ2-5, with TRBD2 identical over 13 bases. The ends lost 0 bases at V and 4 bases at J; junction bases unmatched: 5. From germline, CDR1 is SEHNR and CDR2 FQNEAQ (reference sequence). The CDR3 has 17 amino acids. The CDR3 region has the DNA TGTGCCAGCAGCTTAGCGGGTGGACTAGCGGGAGTAGAGACCCAGTACTTC. Protein product: CASSLAGGLAGVETQYF.

Concerning this clonotype: Being one base from a much bigger clone, this may be a read error. The rearrangement links TRBV2 to TRBJ1-1; the D gene is possibly TRBD1 (5 bases). Germline V gene sequence: CDR1 SNHLY, CDR2 FYNNEI. Between the trimmed V and J ends, which lost 8 bases and 8 bases, there was a span of 12 bases. The CDR3 length is 11 residues. Written as DNA, the CDR3 is TGTGCCAGCGGACCGGGACGAGAAGCTTTCTTT. Protein product: CASGPGREAFF.

The chain employs TRBV9 and TRBJ1-6; maybe TRBD1 (5 bases). CDR1 and CDR2 from the germline V gene are SGDLS and YYNGEE. V lost 2 bases and J 3 bases, leaving 9 bases between the germline ends. The CDR3 runs 15 residues. CDR3 bases: TGTGCCAGCAGCGTCGGGACGGTCTATAATTCACCCCTCCACTTT. Translating it yields CASSVGTVYNSPLHF. Supplemented by reference TRBV9 and TRBJ1-6, the full variable domain reads DSGVTQTPKHLITATGQRVTLRCSPRSGDLSVYWYQQSLDQGLQFLIQYYNGEERAKGNILERFSAQQFPDLHSELNLSSLELGDSALYFCASSVGTVYNSPLHFGNGTRLTVT.

This clonotype showed up many times. The chain couples TRBV5-6 to TRBJ2-5; the match to TRBD1 covers 7 bases. The germline V gene has CDR1 SGHDT and CDR2 YYEEEE. This CDR3 spans 14 amino acids. V shed 2 bases, J shed 1 base, and the junction held 2 bases outside the gene matches. The CDR3 is CASSFRQGQETQYF. CDR3 nucleotide sequence: TGTGCCAGCAGCTTCCGACAGGGCCAAGAGACCCAGTACTTC.

This clonotype was counted at least ten times. The rearrangement uses TRBV12-5 and TRBJ2-1; 12 bases are a match to TRBD2. Germline CDR1 is LGHNT and CDR2 is FRNRAP. The CDR3 has 20 amino acids. V trimming: 2 bases; J trimming: 1 base; junction bases outside the gene matches: 12. The CDR3, as DNA: TGTGCTAGTGGTTTGCTCAGAGGACTAGCGGGAAAAGTATCCTACAATGAGCAGTTCTTC. It codes for CASGLLRGLAGKVSYNEQFF.

This clonotype has a count of ten or more. This chain uses TRBV6-1 with TRBJ2-3; D possibly uses TRBD1 or TRBD2 (6 bases each). V was pared by 7 bases and J by 4 bases, with 21 bases between. Germline V CDR1 and CDR2: MNHNS, SASEGT. The CDR3 runs 16 residues. Here the CDR3 reads CASINRVDGRPDTQYF. CDR3 nucleotide sequence: TGTGCCAGCATCAACAGGGTAGACGGGAGACCAGATACGCAGTATTTT.

This clonotype appeared many times. The chain couples TRBV7-2 to TRBJ2-7, with no clear D. This CDR3 region has 14 residues. Between the trimmed V and J ends, which lost 8 bases and 9 bases, there was a span of 23 bases. The V gene's germline CDR1 is SGHTA and CDR2 FQGNSA. The CDR3 protein is CASGNPPLTGSQYF. CDR3 DNA: TGTGCCAGCGGCAACCCCCCCCTCACGGGCTCGCAGTACTTC. Filled out from reference TRBV7-2 and TRBJ2-7, the complete variable domain reads GAGVSQSPSNKVTEKGKDVELRCDPISGHTALYWYRQSLGQGLEFLIYFQGNSAPDKSGLPSDRFSAERTGGSVSTLTIQRTQQEDSAVYLCASGNPPLTGSQYFGPGTRLTVT.

This clonotype has at least ten counts. The rearrangement links TRBV5-1 to TRBJ2-5; TRBD1 matches 8 bases. There are 15 residues in the CDR3. CDR1 and CDR2 (germline): SGHRS, YFSETQ. Trimming at V came to 2 bases and at J to 3 bases, leaving 6 bases not matched to a gene. The CDR3 DNA reads TGCGCCAGCAGCTTACCAGACAGGGGAGAAGAGACCCAGTACTTC. Amino acids: CASSLPDRGEETQYF.

In its sample, this clonotype was seen a few times. This rearrangement joins TRBV20-1 to TRBJ2-3; 14 positions agree with TRBD2. The CDR3 loop spans 16 amino acids. The germline CDR1 and CDR2 sequences are DFQATT and SNEGSKA (reference sequence). This chain's CDR3 is CSWEGTSGSRIDTQYF. The CDR3 DNA reads as TGCAGCTGGGAAGGGACTAGCGGGAGTCGGATAGATACGCAGTATTTT.

There are many counts of this clonotype. V and J are TRBV24-1 and TRBJ1-2, with TRBD1 as a possible D gene (6 bases). With 4 bases removed from V and 5 bases from J, the gap between germline ends came to 10 bases. CDR3 length: 13 residues. Germline loops: CDR1 KGHDR, CDR2 SFDVKD. The CDR3 loop is CATSDTDSYGYTF. As DNA, the CDR3 is TGTGCCACCAGTGACACGGACAGTTATGGCTACACCTTC.

This clonotype was counted only a few times. Since a much larger clone is just one base distant, this may be a read error. The genes are TRBV2 and TRBJ2-1; D is unclear. Per germline, CDR1 SNHLY and CDR2 FYNNEI. This CDR3 has 13 residues. The CDR3 is CVSTGYTYNEQFF. The DNA of the CDR3 is TGTGTCAGCACGGGTTACACCTACAATGAGCAGTTCTTC.

The sample holds many counts of this clonotype. The J gene is TRBJ2-3, the V gene TRBV28; D uncertain. Between the trimmed V and J ends, which lost 1 base and 11 bases, there was a span of 4 bases. The length of the CDR3 is 10 residues. CDR1 is MDHEN, CDR2 SYDVKM, per germline. The CDR3 nucleotides read TGTGCCAGCAGTTTATCAGAGCAGTATTTT. Protein sequence: CASSLSEQYF. Full variable domain (outside the CDR3, taken from reference TRBV28 and TRBJ2-3): DVKVTQSSRYLVKRTGEKVFLECVQDMDHENMFWYRQDPGLGLRLIYFSYDVKMKEKGDIPEGYSVSREKKERFSLILESASTNQTSMYLCASSLSEQYFGPGTRLTVL.

This chain joins TRBV9 and TRBJ2-5, with D unresolved. The germline V and J ends were trimmed by 4 bases and 0 bases, with 10 bases remaining between them. CDR3 length: 14 residues. CDR1 and CDR2 from the germline V gene are SGDLS and YYNGEE. The CDR3 reads CASSYRTNQETQYF. The CDR3 DNA is TGTGCCAGCAGCTACCGGACCAACCAAGAGACCCAGTACTTC.

This clonotype was counted ten times or more. This chain links TRBV7-2 with TRBJ1-5; TRBD1 agrees at 7 bases. V lost 3 bases to trimming and J lost 6 bases; unmatched junction nucleotides: 5. The V gene's germline CDR1 is SGHTA and CDR2 FQGNSA. This CDR3 contains 14 residues. DNA of the CDR3: TGTGCCAGCAGCTTTGGAGGGGGCAGTCAGCCCCAGCATTTT. This encodes CASSFGGGSQPQHF.

This clonotype was seen a few times. V usage is TRBV10-3 and J usage is TRBJ2-7; 10 bases are a match to TRBD2. With 3 bases clipped from V and 1 base from J, the junction kept 24 bases outside the gene matches. This CDR3 contains 22 residues. Germline values: CDR1 ENHRY, CDR2 SYGVKD. CDR3 sequence reads: CAISDFFGGASGRAPISYEQYF. DNA for the CDR3: TGTGCCATCAGTGATTTCTTCGGGGGGGCTAGCGGGAGAGCCCCGATTTCCTACGAGCAGTACTTC.

This clonotype has more than one count but fewer than ten. The chain has TRBV7-8 and TRBJ1-2; TRBD1 is a possible D gene (6 bases). CDR3 length: 15 residues. V dropped 6 bases and J dropped 8 bases, with 22 bases sitting between them. The germline CDR1 and CDR2 sequences are SGHVS and FQNEAQ. The CDR3 DNA sequence: TGTGCCAGCAGGATGAACAGGGTAGGGGGTGGAGGCTACACCTTC. Encoded protein: CASRMNRVGGGGYTF.

In its sample, this clonotype was seen many times. The rearrangement joins TRBV11-3 to TRBJ1-1; D remains unclear. The germline V gene has CDR1 SGHNT and CDR2 YENEEA. The CDR3 has 13 amino acids. V lost 5 bases, J lost 7 bases, and 14 bases lay in between. CDR3 coding DNA: TGTGCCAGCAGCCGTGAGGGATCCGTTGAAGCTTTCTTT. It translates to CASSREGSVEAFF.

This clonotype has at least ten counts. The V and J genes are TRBV30 and TRBJ1-5; no reliable D call. Trimming took off 6 bases at V and 0 bases at J, with 9 bases between the two ends. This CDR3 is 13 amino acids long. In germline, CDR1 is GTSNPN, CDR2 SVGIG (reference sequence). The DNA for the CDR3 is TGTGCCTGCCGAGGGTATAGCAATCAGCCCCAGCATTTT. Translated: CACRGYSNQPQHF.

This clonotype was counted between two and nine times. The chain links TRBV18 to TRBJ1-2, with D perhaps matching TRBD1 (5 bases). Germline-derived CDR1 and CDR2 are KGHSH and LQKENI. The ends were cut back, 0 bases at V and 4 bases at J, with 12 bases in the middle. The CDR3 loop spans 15 amino acids. The CDR3 protein is CASSPPIDSIYGYTF. The CDR3 coding sequence is TGTGCCAGCTCACCACCCATTGACAGCATCTATGGCTACACCTTC.

This clonotype was recorded many times. CDR3: CASSFWDATNEKLFF. In nucleotides, the CDR3 is TGTGCCAGCAGCTTCTGGGACGCAACTAATGAAAAACTGTTTTTT. J is TRBJ1-4 and V is TRBV3-1; possible D gene TRBD1, 5 bases. The germline CDR1 and CDR2 sequences are LGHDT and YNNKEL (reference sequence). The length of the CDR3 is 15 residues. V was pared by 5 bases and J by 0 bases, with 10 bases between.

Only a few counts were recorded for this clonotype. The rearrangement links TRBV10-3 to TRBJ1-2, with no clear D. V shed 0 bases and J shed 0 bases, with 5 bases lying between them. The length of the CDR3 is 14 residues. Germline loops: CDR1 ENHRY, CDR2 SYGVKD. The CDR3 here is CAISESNTNYGYTF. CDR3 nucleotides: TGTGCCATCAGTGAGTCGAACACTAACTATGGCTACACCTTC.

This clonotype was seen ten or more times. The rearrangement links TRBV28 to TRBJ2-1; the match to TRBD2 covers 14 bases. After removal of 0 bases from V and 3 bases from J, the junction contained 7 bases not matched to a gene. Looked up from germline, CDR1 is MDHEN and CDR2 is SYDVKM. This CDR3 is built from 19 residues. Here the CDR3 DNA reads TGTGCCAGCAGTTTATGGGGACTAGCGGGAGCGCTTATCTACAATGAGCAGTTCTTC. Its translation: CASSLWGLAGALIYNEQFF.

This clonotype was found once. This rearrangement joins TRBV6-2 or TRBV6-3 to TRBJ2-7; 9 bases map to TRBD2. Germline trimming cut 2 bases from V and 3 bases from J; bases unmatched to any gene: 20. The germline V gene has CDR1 MNHEY and CDR2 SVGEGT. This CDR3 is 20 amino acids long. In nucleotides, the CDR3 is TGTGCCAGCAGTTACCCGACAGGCCTCGTTTTAGGACTAGCGCACTACGAGCAGTACTTC. Its translation is CASSYPTGLVLGLAHYEQYF.

This clonotype was counted ten times or more. V usage is TRBV9 and J usage is TRBJ2-7; a possible D gene is TRBD2 (5 bases). Trimming left V 0 bases short and J 3 bases short, with 16 bases between. The germline V gene has CDR1 SGDLS and CDR2 YYNGEE. CDR3 length: 16 residues. In DNA form, the CDR3 reads TGTGCCAGCAGCGTAGCCACCGGGAATTGGATCTACGAGCAGTACTTC. Amino acid sequence: CASSVATGNWIYEQYF.

This clonotype was counted ten times or more. The chain carries TRBV29-1 and TRBJ2-1; TRBD2 aligns across 8 bases. Germline CDR1 is SQVTM and CDR2 is ANQGSEA. The CDR3 extends over 17 amino acids. The V segment lost 7 bases and the J segment 8 bases; nucleotides outside the gene matches: 22. CDR3 DNA sequence: TGCAGCGCCCCTTATGGGCTGGCGGGAGGCCCTAGCCATGAGCAGTTCTTC. Translated: CSAPYGLAGGPSHEQFF.